This T cell receptor (beta chain) was documented in a study of blood T cell repertoires in COVID-19. Overall study context: The study drew acute and convalescent COVID-19 samples from the United States, Italy and Spain. T cells, B-cell-depleted T cells, or PBMCs provided the cDNA or gDNA that served as material.

The CDR3 covers 14 residues. CDR1 and CDR2 from the germline V gene are MRHNA and SNTAGT. The ends were cut back, 2 bases at V and 7 bases at J, with 11 bases in the middle. In the original processing: Amplification from reference gene primers served as the basis for estimated nucleated cell counts. TCRdb's copy holds only in-frame clones and misses some; the assay was immunoSEQ multiplex PCR. V, J and clone size are taken as reported in that table, and D and trimming were inferred from the DNA itself. The sample lists more than 45,000 clones; approximately 90% were seen once. Material: peripheral blood. The chain recombines TRBV6-4 with TRBJ2-2; D unresolved. The TCR was taken from a man aged 60 to 69 with acute or convalescent COVID-19. CDR3 sequence: CASSDRQINGELFF. CDR3 sequence (DNA): TGTGCCAGCAGTGACCGTCAGATCAACGGGGAGCTGTTTTTT.